The 19 T cell receptor beta chains given below trace back to one sample, sequenced in a study of cytomegalovirus exposure and HLA in healthy donors. Use of 60 Vbeta and 13 Jbeta primers characterized the PCR. Clones were sequenced by immunoSEQ multiplex PCR, and TCRdb holds only the in-frame ones, with some missing. Reported are about 130,000 clones; the ten largest clones contain 1.5% to 2%. The material sequenced was PBMCs. The receptors shown here come from a woman aged 55-70 years in good health and CMV-seronegative.

This chain connects TRBV4-1 to TRBJ1-4; tentative D call: TRBD1 (5 bases). Trimming stripped 5 bases from V and 4 bases from J, with 11 bases between. This CDR3 has 14 amino acids. Looked up from germline, CDR1 is MGHRA and CDR2 is YSYEKL. CDR3 residues: CASSFGGVNEKLFF. CDR3 DNA sequence: TGCGCCAGCAGCTTCGGGGGGGTTAATGAAAAACTGTTTTTT.

The chain couples TRBV28 to TRBJ2-1; D is unresolved. The CDR3 consists of 13 residues. Looked up from germline, CDR1 is MDHEN and CDR2 is SYDVKM. Trimming left V 3 bases short and J 4 bases short, with 7 bases between. CDR3 sequence: CASSLSGYNEQFF. The CDR3 DNA reads as TGTGCCAGCAGTTTGTCAGGTTACAATGAGCAGTTCTTC.

The genes are TRBV6-1 and TRBJ1-1; tentative D call: TRBD1 (6 bases). This CDR3 has 11 amino acids. The V gene's germline CDR1 is MNHNS and CDR2 SASEGT. V dropped 7 bases and J dropped 4 bases, with 7 bases sitting between them. The CDR3 DNA reads as TGTGCCAGCAAGGGGGTCACTGAAGCTTTCTTT. It translates to CASKGVTEAFF.

The chain links TRBV9 to TRBJ1-5, with no clear D. CDR3 length: 19 residues. With 0 bases removed from V and 3 bases from J, the gap between germline ends came to 22 bases. The germline V gene encodes CDR1 SGDLS and CDR2 YYNGEE. The CDR3 coding sequence is TGTGCCAGCAGCGTAGCTGTGACTCCCAAGTTGAGGTTCAATCAGCCCCAGCATTTT. Protein sequence: CASSVAVTPKLRFNQPQHF.

This sequence joins TRBV30 and TRBJ2-1; 9 nucleotides agree with TRBD1. The junction had 6 bases not matched to a gene; V was cut back by 4 bases and J by 2 bases. The CDR3 consists of 15 residues. Germline CDR1 is GTSNPN and CDR2 is SVGIG (reference sequence). CDR3 nucleotides: TGTGCCTGGACCCTGGGACAGGGACCCTACAATGAGCAGTTCTTC. Protein product: CAWTLGQGPYNEQFF.

This chain's CDR3 is CASTGTSANNEQFF. CDR3 DNA: TGTGCCAGCACTGGGACTAGCGCGAACAATGAGCAGTTCTTC. The V and J genes are TRBV2 and TRBJ2-1; the match to TRBD2 covers 10 bases. Germline V gene data show CDR1 as SNHLY and CDR2 as FYNNEI. V dropped 7 bases and J dropped 5; count of bases not matched to a gene: 5. CDR3 length equals 14 residues.

The rearrangement uses TRBV7-8 and TRBJ2-1; D ambiguous. The CDR3 covers 16 residues. The germline gives CDR1 SGHVS, CDR2 FQNEAQ. Trimming cost V 4 bases and J 0 bases, with 13 bases left between them. DNA of the CDR3: TGTGCCAGCAGCTCCTCCTATAGCCCCTCCTACAATGAGCAGTTCTTC. This encodes CASSSSYSPSYNEQFF.

V and J are TRBV5-4 and TRBJ2-1; tentative D call: TRBD2 (6 bases). V was cut by 0 bases and J by 5 bases, with 9 bases left in between. Looked up from germline, CDR1 is SGHNT and CDR2 is YYREEE (reference sequence). The CDR3 contains 14 residues. The chain's CDR3 is CASSLEDYHNEQFF. For the CDR3, the DNA is TGTGCCAGCAGCTTGGAGGACTACCACAATGAGCAGTTCTTC. The variable domain in full, with the rest retrieved from reference TRBV5-4 and TRBJ2-1, is ETGVTQSPTHLIKTRGQQVTLRCSSQSGHNTVSWYQQALGQGPQFIFQYYREEENGRGNFPPRFSGLQFPNYSSELNVNALELDDSALYLCASSLEDYHNEQFFGPGTRLTVL.

The chain joins TRBV9 to TRBJ1-4; TRBD1 matches 8 bases. Germline trimming cut 1 base from V and 2 bases from J; bases unmatched to any gene: 10. There are 18 residues in the CDR3. Per germline, CDR1 SGDLS and CDR2 YYNGEE. The CDR3 DNA is TGTGCCAGCAGCGTAAGGGCAGGGGGCTTGGATACTAATGAAAAACTGTTTTTT. Its translation is CASSVRAGGLDTNEKLFF.

The chain uses TRBV28 and TRBJ2-7; 7 positions match TRBD1. V was clipped by 5 bases and J by 3 bases; unmatched bases: 10. Germline CDR1 MDHEN, CDR2 SYDVKM. CDR3 length: 15 residues. This CDR3 reads CASSQLGQRDYEQYF. In nucleotides, the CDR3 is TGTGCCAGCAGTCAGCTGGGACAGAGGGACTACGAGCAGTACTTC.

The rearrangement uses TRBV29-1 and TRBJ1-1, with a tentative D call TRBD1 (5 bases). Trimming shortened V by 6 bases and J by 0 bases, and 11 bases separated the two germline ends. Germline V gene lookup returns CDR1 SQVTM and CDR2 ANQGSEA. CDR3 length: 13 residues. CDR3 nucleotides: TGCAGCGTCCGCAGGGAAGTGAACACTGAAGCTTTCTTT. Encoded protein: CSVRREVNTEAFF.

V gene TRBV28 combines with J gene TRBJ1-1; tentative D call: TRBD1 (6 bases). The CDR3 covers 15 residues. Germline V CDR1 and CDR2: MDHEN, SYDVKM. The V and J ends lost 5 bases and 0 bases respectively, with 13 bases between them. The CDR3 nucleotides read TGTGCCAGCAGTCCCCGGGACATAATGAACACTGAAGCTTTCTTT. It codes for CASSPRDIMNTEAFF.

V and J are TRBV12-5 and TRBJ1-1, with D possibly being TRBD1 (6 bases). The CDR3 is 16 amino acids. Germline assignment: CDR1 LGHNT and CDR2 FRNRAP. V lost 3 bases and J 5 bases, leaving 19 bases between the germline ends. As DNA, the CDR3 is TGTGCTAGTGGTTTCATCAAACAGGGTTCGGGTACTGAAGCTTTCTTT. This codes for CASGFIKQGSGTEAFF. The whole variable domain, remainder taken from reference TRBV12-5 and TRBJ1-1, is DARVTQTPRHKVTEMGQEVTMRCQPILGHNTVFWYRQTMMQGLELLAYFRNRAPLDDSGMPKDRFSAEMPDATLATLKIQPSEPRDSAVYFCASGFIKQGSGTEAFFGQGTRLTVV.

This chain links TRBV7-9 with TRBJ2-1; 13 bases match TRBD2. J was trimmed by 8 bases and V by 4 bases; bases with no gene match: 11. This CDR3 contains 17 residues. CDR1 is SEHNR and CDR2 is FQNEAQ in the germline V gene (reference sequence). CDR3 amino acids: CASSYRRGTSGTDEQFF. The CDR3 DNA sequence: TGTGCCAGCAGCTACCGCCGGGGGACTAGCGGGACCGATGAGCAGTTCTTC.

The J gene is TRBJ2-5, the V gene TRBV2, with 9 bases matching TRBD2. Looked up from germline, CDR1 is SNHLY and CDR2 is FYNNEI. CDR3 size: 17 residues. With 9 bases clipped from V and 3 bases from J, the junction kept 17 bases outside the gene matches. CDR3 loop: CASLRVVAGAIEETQYF. CDR3 in DNA: TGTGCCAGTCTGAGGGTAGTAGCGGGGGCTATCGAAGAGACCCAGTACTTC.

DNA for the CDR3: TGTGCCAGTAGCGGGGGAGGGCAGTTCTTC. This gives the protein CASSGGGQFF. V and J are TRBV19 and TRBJ2-1, with a possible D match to TRBD2 (6 bases). V gave up 6 bases and J gave up 12 bases, with 9 bases separating them. The CDR3 consists of 10 residues. CDR1 is LNHDA, CDR2 SQIVND, per germline (reference sequence).

This chain connects TRBV2 to TRBJ2-1; tentative D call: TRBD1 (9 bases). CDR3 length: 17 amino acids. Trimming removed 4 bases at V and 6 bases at J, with 22 bases between. Germline-derived CDR1 and CDR2 are SNHLY and FYNNEI. This CDR3 is CASSGTGVSGEANEQFF. The CDR3 DNA reads as TGTGCCAGCAGTGGGACAGGGGTTAGCGGGGAGGCCAATGAGCAGTTCTTC.

The chain employs TRBV28 and TRBJ2-7, with a tentative D call TRBD2 (6 bases). Germline V gene sequence: CDR1 MDHEN, CDR2 SYDVKM. The CDR3 sequence is 15 residues long. V lost 7 bases and J lost 0, with 16 bases in between. The CDR3 coding sequence is TGTGCCAGCAAGTTTGGCGGGGTGAGCTCCTACGAGCAGTACTTC. Amino acids: CASKFGGVSSYEQYF.

This chain uses TRBV27 with TRBJ2-6; no clear D gene. V was clipped by 2 bases and J by 2 bases, with 4 bases between them. The germline CDR1 and CDR2 sequences are MNHEY and SMNVEV (reference sequence). CDR3 length: 14 residues. CDR3 loop: CASSLGPGANVLTF. The DNA of the CDR3 is TGTGCCAGCAGTTTAGGGCCTGGGGCCAACGTCCTGACTTTC. Full variable domain (outside the CDR3, taken from reference TRBV27 and TRBJ2-6): EAQVTQNPRYLITVTGKKLTVTCSQNMNHEYMSWYRQDPGLGLRQIYYSMNVEVTDKGDVPEGYKVSRKEKRNFPLILESPSPNQTSLYFCASSLGPGANVLTFGAGSRLTVL.